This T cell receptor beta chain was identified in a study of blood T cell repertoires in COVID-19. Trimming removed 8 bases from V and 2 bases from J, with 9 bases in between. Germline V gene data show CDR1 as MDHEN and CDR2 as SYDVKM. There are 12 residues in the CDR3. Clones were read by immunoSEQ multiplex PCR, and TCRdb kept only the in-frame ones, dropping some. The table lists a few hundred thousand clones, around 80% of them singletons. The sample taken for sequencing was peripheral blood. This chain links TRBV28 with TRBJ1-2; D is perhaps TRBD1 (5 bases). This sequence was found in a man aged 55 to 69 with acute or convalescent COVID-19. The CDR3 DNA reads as TGTGCCAGCGACCCAGGGAACTATGGCTACACCTTC. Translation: CASDPGNYGYTF.